The count of the clone carrying this TCR beta chain is one. The entry originates in a study of T cell changes during pregnancy in multiple sclerosis. Measured with immunoSEQ multiplex PCR; TCRdb has only the in-frame clones, and not every one. Counted here are about 83,000 clones, nearly 95% occurring once; the ten biggest clones make up under 1.2%. The CDR3 is 17 amino acids. J gave up 7 bases and V 5 bases, and 16 bases lay outside the gene matches. The germline V gene encodes CDR1 WSHSY and CDR2 SAAADI. The sequence was obtained from a female donor with multiple sclerosis, enrolled in a pregnancy study. The chain carries TRBV10-2 and TRBJ1-4, with TRBD1 matching over 7 bases. The material was peripheral blood, obtained in the second trimester of pregnancy. CDR3 coding DNA: TGCGCCAGCAGTCAACACAATCTAAAGGGGGCGAGTGAAAAACTGTTTTTT. It codes for CASSQHNLKGASEKLFF.